This T cell receptor (beta chain) came from a study of OX40 agonist ivuxolimab in advanced cancers. Looking at the study overall: Patients received ivuxolimab, an intravenous treatment, every 2 weeks at 0.01 to 10 mg/kg. Treatment received earlier with anti-PD-1, anti-PD-L1 or anti-CTLA-4 agents was allowed, and approximately 40% had some.

Study-wide points: Individuals who were partial responders at 0.1-3.0 mg/kg had clonal expansion that ranked among the lowest.

Comment on this clone: Antigen unknown.

Trimming removed 5 bases from V and 7 bases from J; junction bases left unmatched: 12. CDR1 SGHAT and CDR2 FQNNGV come from the germline V gene. This CDR3 contains 17 residues. The repertoire was sequenced with immunoSEQ multiplex PCR; TCRdb's copy has only in-frame clones and lacks some. The data show about 73,000 clones, with 86% seen just once and roughly 8% held by the top ten. With autoimmune disease history or systemic immunosuppression, patients were excluded. The sequence came from an adult with an advanced solid tumor such as melanoma, head and neck, liver or kidney cancer. Sequenced here: CD4+ or CD8+ T cells sorted from blood, sampled in a trial of the OX40 agonist ivuxolimab. The chain joins TRBV11-2 to TRBJ2-2; the match to TRBD2 covers 11 bases. DNA of the CDR3: TGTGCCAGCAGCCCCGGGGCTAGCGGGGGGTTGGGCGGGGAGCTGTTTTTT. This gives the protein CASSPGASGGLGGELFF. Full variable domain (outside the CDR3, taken from reference TRBV11-2 and TRBJ2-2): EAGVAQSPRYKIIEKRQSVAFWCNPISGHATLYWYQQILGQGPKLLIQFQNNGVVDDSQLPKDRFSAERLKGVDSTLKIQPAKLEDSAVYLCASSPGASGGLGGELFFGEGSRLTVL.